The TCR beta chain under discussion was sequenced for a study of blood T cells in healthy people across ages. The study, taken as a whole, reports: Diversity of TCR beta correlated strongly with naive T cell percentage.

A few counts support this clonotype. Its cognate antigen is unknown. This CDR3 has 16 residues. The germline V gene encodes CDR1 SEHNR and CDR2 FQNEAQ (reference sequence). V lost 4 bases, J lost 3 bases, and 9 bases stayed unmatched. Combining a sample-barcoded 5' primer with a J-beta primer mix, a second PCR ran for about 7 to 12 cycles. TCRdb reprocessed the 5' RACE reads with MiXCR, giving one entry per CDR3 protein. The repertoire holds around 1.5 million distinct CDR3 sequences, with roughly 64% as singletons. The chain is built from TRBV7-9 and TRBJ2-1, with TRBD2 matching 7 bases. The TCR was taken from a young man in good health. The sample was blood. In DNA form, the CDR3 reads TGTGCCAGCAGCTCACTAGCGCTAGGGCTCTACAATGAGCAGTTCTTC. This codes for CASSSLALGLYNEQFF.